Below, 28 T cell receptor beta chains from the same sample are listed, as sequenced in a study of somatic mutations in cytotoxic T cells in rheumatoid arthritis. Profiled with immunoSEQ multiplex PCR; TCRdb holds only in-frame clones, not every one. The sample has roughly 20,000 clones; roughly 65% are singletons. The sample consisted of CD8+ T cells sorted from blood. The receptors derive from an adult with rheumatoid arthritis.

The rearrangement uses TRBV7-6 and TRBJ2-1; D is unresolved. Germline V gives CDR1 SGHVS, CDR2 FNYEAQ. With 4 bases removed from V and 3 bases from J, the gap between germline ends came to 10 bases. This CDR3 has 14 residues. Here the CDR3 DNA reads TGTGCCAGCAGCTCCATCGACGGCTACAATGAGCAGTTCTTC. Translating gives CASSSIDGYNEQFF.

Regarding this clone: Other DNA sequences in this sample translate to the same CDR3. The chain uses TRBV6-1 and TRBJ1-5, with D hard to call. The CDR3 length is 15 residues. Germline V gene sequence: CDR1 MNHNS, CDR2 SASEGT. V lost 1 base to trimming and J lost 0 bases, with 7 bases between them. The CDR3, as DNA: TGTGCCAGCAGTGAAGAGGGTTATAGCAATCAGCCCCAGCATTTT. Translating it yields CASSEEGYSNQPQHF.

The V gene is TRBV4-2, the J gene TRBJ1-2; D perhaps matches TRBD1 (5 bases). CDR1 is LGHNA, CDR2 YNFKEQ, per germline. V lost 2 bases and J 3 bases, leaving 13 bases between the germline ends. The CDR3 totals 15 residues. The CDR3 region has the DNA TGTGCCAGCAGCCAACAGGAGACAGAGGACTATGGCTACACCTTC. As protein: CASSQQETEDYGYTF.

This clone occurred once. CDR3 DNA sequence: TGTGCCAGCAGCTTAGAGAATATATACAATGAGCAGTTCTTC. It codes for CASSLENIYNEQFF. The rearrangement links TRBV11-1 to TRBJ2-1; unclear D gene. CDR3 size: 14 residues. V was clipped by 1 base and J by 4 bases, with 8 bases between them. Germline assignment: CDR1 SGHAT and CDR2 FQDESV (reference sequence).

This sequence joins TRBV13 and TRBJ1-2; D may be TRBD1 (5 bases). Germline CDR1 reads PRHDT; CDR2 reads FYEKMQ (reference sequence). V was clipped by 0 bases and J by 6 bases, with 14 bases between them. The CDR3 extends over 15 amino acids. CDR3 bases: TGTGCCAGCAGCTTAGGCCAGGGCGAGCTAGATGGCTACACCTTC. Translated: CASSLGQGELDGYTF. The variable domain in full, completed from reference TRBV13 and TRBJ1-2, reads AAGVIQSPRHLIKEKRETATLKCYPIPRHDTVYWYQQGPGQDPQFLISFYEKMQSDKGSIPDRFSAQQFSDYHSELNMSSLELGDSALYFCASSLGQGELDGYTFGSGTRLTVV.

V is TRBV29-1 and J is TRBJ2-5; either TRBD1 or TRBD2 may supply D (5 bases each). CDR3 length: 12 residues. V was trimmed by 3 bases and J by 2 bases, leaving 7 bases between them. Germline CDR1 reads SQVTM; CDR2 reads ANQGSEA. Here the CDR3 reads CSVDWGQETQYF. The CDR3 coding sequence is TGCAGCGTTGATTGGGGGCAAGAGACCCAGTACTTC. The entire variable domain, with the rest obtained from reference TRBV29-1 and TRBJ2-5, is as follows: SAVISQKPSRDICQRGTSLTIQCQVDSQVTMMFWYRQQPGQSLTLIATANQGSEATYESGFVIDKFPISRPNLTFSTLTVSNMSPEDSSIYLCSVDWGQETQYFGPGTRLLVL.

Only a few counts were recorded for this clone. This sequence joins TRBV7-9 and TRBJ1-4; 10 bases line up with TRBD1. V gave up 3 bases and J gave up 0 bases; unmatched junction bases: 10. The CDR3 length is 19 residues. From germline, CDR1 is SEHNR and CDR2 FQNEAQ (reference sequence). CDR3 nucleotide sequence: TGTGCCAGCAGCTTGCCCGGACAGGGGGGAACGGCAACTAATGAAAAACTGTTTTTT. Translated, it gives CASSLPGQGGTATNEKLFF. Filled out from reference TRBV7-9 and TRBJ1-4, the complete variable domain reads DTGVSQNPRHKITKRGQNVTFRCDPISEHNRLYWYRQTLGQGPEFLTYFQNEAQLEKSRLLSDRFSAERPKGSFSTLEIQRTEQGDSAMYLCASSLPGQGGTATNEKLFFGSGTQLSVL.

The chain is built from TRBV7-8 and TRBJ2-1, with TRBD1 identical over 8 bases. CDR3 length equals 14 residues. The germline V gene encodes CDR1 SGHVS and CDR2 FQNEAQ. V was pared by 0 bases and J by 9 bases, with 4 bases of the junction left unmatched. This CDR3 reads CASSLAPGGGEQFF. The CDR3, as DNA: TGTGCCAGCAGCTTAGCTCCAGGGGGCGGTGAGCAGTTCTTC.

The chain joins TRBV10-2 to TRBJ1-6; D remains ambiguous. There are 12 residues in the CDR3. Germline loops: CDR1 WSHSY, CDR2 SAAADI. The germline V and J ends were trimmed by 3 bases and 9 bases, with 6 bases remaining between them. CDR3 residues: CASSDYSSPLHF. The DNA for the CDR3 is TGCGCCAGCAGTGACTACTCTTCACCCCTCCACTTT.

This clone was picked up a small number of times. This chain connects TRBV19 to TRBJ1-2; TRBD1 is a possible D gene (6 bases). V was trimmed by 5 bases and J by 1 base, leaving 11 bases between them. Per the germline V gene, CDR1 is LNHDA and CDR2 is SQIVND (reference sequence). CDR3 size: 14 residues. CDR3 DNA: TGTGCCAGTAGTCGACAAGGGGGTAACTATGGCTACACCTTC. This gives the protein CASSRQGGNYGYTF.

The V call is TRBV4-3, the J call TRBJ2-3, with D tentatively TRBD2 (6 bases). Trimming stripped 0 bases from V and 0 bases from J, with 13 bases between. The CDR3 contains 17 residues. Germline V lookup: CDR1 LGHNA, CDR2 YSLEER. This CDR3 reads CASSQDGPGTSTDTQYF. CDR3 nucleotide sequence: TGCGCCAGCAGCCAAGATGGGCCAGGGACTAGCACAGATACGCAGTATTTT.

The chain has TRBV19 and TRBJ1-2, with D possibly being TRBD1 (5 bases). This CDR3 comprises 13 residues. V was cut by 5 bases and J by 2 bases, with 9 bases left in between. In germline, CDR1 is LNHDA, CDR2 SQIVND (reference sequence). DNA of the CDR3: TGTGCCAGTAGTGACGGGACCAACTATGGCTACACCTTC. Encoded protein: CASSDGTNYGYTF. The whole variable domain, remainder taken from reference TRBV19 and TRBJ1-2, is DGGITQSPKYLFRKEGQNVTLSCEQNLNHDAMYWYRQDPGQGLRLIYYSQIVNDFQKGDIAEGYSVSREKKESFPLTVTSAQKNPTAFYLCASSDGTNYGYTFGSGTRLTVV.

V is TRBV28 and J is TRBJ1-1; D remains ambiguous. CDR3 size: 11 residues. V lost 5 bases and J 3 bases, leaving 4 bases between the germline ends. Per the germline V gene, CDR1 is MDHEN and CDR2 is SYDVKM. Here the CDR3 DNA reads TGTGCCAGCAGTCTTTACACTGAAGCTTTCTTT. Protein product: CASSLYTEAFF.

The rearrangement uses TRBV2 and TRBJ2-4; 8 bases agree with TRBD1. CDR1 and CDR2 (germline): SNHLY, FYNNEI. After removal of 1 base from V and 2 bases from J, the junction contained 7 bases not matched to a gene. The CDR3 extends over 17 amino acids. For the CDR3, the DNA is TGTGCCAGCAGTGAAGAGGCAGGGGGCGATCCCAAAAACATTCAGTACTTC. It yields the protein CASSEEAGGDPKNIQYF.

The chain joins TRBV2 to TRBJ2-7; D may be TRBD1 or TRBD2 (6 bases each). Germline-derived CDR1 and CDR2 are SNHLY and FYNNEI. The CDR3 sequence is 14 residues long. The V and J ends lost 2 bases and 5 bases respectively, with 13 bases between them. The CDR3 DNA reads TGTGCCAGCAGTGAATTTGGAGGGGGAGACGAGCAGTACTTC. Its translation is CASSEFGGGDEQYF.

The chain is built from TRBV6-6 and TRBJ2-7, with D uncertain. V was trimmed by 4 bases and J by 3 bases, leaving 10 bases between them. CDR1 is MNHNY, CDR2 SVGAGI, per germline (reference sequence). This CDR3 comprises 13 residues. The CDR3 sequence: CASSLVSYYEQYF. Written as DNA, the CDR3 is TGTGCCAGCAGTTTAGTTTCGTACTACGAGCAGTACTTC.

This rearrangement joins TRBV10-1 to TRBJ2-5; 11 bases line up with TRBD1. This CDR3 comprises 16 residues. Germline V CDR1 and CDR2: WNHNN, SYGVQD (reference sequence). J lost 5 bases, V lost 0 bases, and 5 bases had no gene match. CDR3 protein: CASSESWTGGRETQYF. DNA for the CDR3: TGCGCCAGCAGTGAGTCGTGGACAGGGGGCAGGGAGACCCAGTACTTC.

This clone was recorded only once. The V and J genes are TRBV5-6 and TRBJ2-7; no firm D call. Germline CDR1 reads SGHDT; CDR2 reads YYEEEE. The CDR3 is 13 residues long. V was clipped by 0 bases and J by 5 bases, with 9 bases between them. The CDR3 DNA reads TGTGCCAGCAGCTTGGGGGCTAGTCACGAGCAGTACTTC. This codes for CASSLGASHEQYF. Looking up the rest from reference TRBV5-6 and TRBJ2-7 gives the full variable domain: DAGVTQSPTHLIKTRGQQVTLRCSPKSGHDTVSWYQQALGQGPQFIFQYYEEEERQRGNFPDRFSGHQFPNYSSELNVNALLLGDSALYLCASSLGASHEQYFGPGTRLTVT.

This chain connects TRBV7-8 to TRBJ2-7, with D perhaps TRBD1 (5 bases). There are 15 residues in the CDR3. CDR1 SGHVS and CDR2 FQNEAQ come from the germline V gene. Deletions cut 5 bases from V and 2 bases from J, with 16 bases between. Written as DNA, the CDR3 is TGTGCCAGCAGCCCCCCCCGACAGCCGACCTACGAGCAGTACTTC. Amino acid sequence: CASSPPRQPTYEQYF. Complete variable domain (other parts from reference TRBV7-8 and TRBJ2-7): GAGVSQSPRYKVAKRGQDVALRCDPISGHVSLFWYQQALGQGPEFLTYFQNEAQLDKSGLPSDRFFAERPEGSVSTLKIQRTQQEDSAVYLCASSPPRQPTYEQYFGPGTRLTVT.

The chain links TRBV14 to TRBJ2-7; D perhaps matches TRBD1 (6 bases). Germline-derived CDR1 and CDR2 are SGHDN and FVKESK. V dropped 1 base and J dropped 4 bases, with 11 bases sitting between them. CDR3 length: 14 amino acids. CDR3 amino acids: CASSQVQGSYEQYF. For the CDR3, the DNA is TGTGCCAGCAGCCAAGTGCAGGGGAGTTACGAGCAGTACTTC.

CDR3 loop: CASSLQGYSNQPQHF. DNA of the CDR3: TGTGCCAGCAGCCTACAGGGTTATAGCAATCAGCCCCAGCATTTT. The chain is built from TRBV27 and TRBJ1-5; weak D call: TRBD1 (6 bases). Germline V lookup: CDR1 MNHEY, CDR2 SMNVEV (reference sequence). With 6 bases removed from V and 0 bases from J, the gap between germline ends came to 12 bases. The CDR3 spans 15 residues.

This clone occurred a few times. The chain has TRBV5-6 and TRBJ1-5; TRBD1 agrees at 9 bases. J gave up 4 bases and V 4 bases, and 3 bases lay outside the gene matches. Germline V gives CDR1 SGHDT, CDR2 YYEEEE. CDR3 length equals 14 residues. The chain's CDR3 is CASSPGTGNQPQHF. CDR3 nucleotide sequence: TGTGCCAGCAGCCCTGGGACAGGGAATCAGCCCCAGCATTTT.

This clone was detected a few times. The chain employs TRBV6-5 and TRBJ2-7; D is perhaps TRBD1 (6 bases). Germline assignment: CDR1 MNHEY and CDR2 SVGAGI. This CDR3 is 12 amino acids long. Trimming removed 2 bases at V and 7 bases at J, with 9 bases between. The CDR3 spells CASSYGGIEQYF. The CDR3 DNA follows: TGTGCCAGCAGTTACGGGGGCATAGAGCAGTACTTC.

The CDR3 bases are TGCGCCAGCAGCCCCTGGCGGGGGCCCGGGGAGACCCAGTACTTC. Its translation: CASSPWRGPGETQYF. This chain connects TRBV4-1 to TRBJ2-5, with a weak D call TRBD2 (7 bases). This CDR3 has 15 amino acids. The V gene lost 4 bases and the J gene lost 5 bases, with 17 bases spanning the gap. CDR1 is MGHRA, CDR2 YSYEKL, per germline.

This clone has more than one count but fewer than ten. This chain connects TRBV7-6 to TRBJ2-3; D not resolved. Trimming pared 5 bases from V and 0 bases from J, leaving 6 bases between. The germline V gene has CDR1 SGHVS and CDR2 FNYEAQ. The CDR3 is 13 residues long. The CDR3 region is CASSSLSTDTQYF. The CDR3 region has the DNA TGTGCCAGCAGCAGTCTTAGCACAGATACGCAGTATTTT.

The CDR3 loop reads CASSQGGANTGELFF. CDR3 sequence (DNA): TGTGCCAGCAGCCAAGGGGGGGCGAACACCGGGGAGCTGTTTTTT. The genes are TRBV4-2 and TRBJ2-2, with D possibly being TRBD2 (6 bases). Trimming pared 1 base from V and 0 bases from J, leaving 6 bases between. The CDR3 is 15 amino acids. Germline V CDR1 and CDR2: LGHNA, YNFKEQ.

The CDR3 DNA reads TGTGCCAGCAGAAGCTGGGACAGAAACACCGGGGAGCTGTTTTTT. Amino acid sequence: CASRSWDRNTGELFF. V and J are TRBV6-5 and TRBJ2-2; 7 bases match TRBD1. There are 15 residues in the CDR3. The V gene end was trimmed by 6 bases and the J gene end by 2 bases; junction bases not matched to a gene: 6. Germline values: CDR1 MNHEY, CDR2 SVGAGI.

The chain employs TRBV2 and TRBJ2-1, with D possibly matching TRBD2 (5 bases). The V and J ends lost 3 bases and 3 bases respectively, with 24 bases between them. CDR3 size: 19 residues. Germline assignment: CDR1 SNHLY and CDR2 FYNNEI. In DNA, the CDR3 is TGTGCCAGCAGTGAGAGGGAAGGGTCTAGCCGGCGCCTCTACAATGAGCAGTTCTTC. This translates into CASSEREGSSRRLYNEQFF.